The entry below describes one T cell receptor (beta chain). Authors' methods: Researchers report that nucleated cell counts were estimated from reference gene primer amplification. Here immunoSEQ multiplex PCR was the method, and the copy in TCRdb shows in-frame clones only, minus some. Clone size and the V and J calls come from that table; the DNA yielded D and trimming. Altogether some 120,000 clones are present, approximately 80% being singletons, with the ten largest covering 10% to 15%. The data belong to a study of blood T cell repertoires in COVID-19. For the study at large: Sites across the United States, Italy and Spain contributed samples from acute and convalescent COVID-19. T cells, B-cell-depleted T cells, or PBMCs provided the cDNA or gDNA that served as material.

Between the trimmed V and J ends, which lost 6 bases and 1 base, there was a span of 23 bases. The CDR3 is 18 amino acids. Germline V gene sequence: CDR1 SGHRS, CDR2 YFSETQ. The sequence was collected from a woman in her sixties or seventies with acute or convalescent COVID-19. Sequenced material: peripheral blood. This sequence joins TRBV5-1 and TRBJ1-5; possible D gene TRBD1, 6 bases. This CDR3 reads CASTPQGYVSESNQPQHF. The CDR3 coding sequence is TGCGCCAGCACACCTCAGGGGTACGTTAGTGAGAGCAATCAGCCCCAGCATTTT.